This TCR beta chain was retrieved from a study of T-cell memory formation after mild COVID-19. A single record per CDR3 protein comes from TCRdb applying MiXCR to the 5' RACE reads. This table has approximately 450,000 distinct CDR3 sequences, around a sixth appearing once. The germline V gene encodes CDR1 SQVTM and CDR2 ANQGSEA. V lost 4 bases, J lost 3 bases, and 6 bases stayed unmatched. The length of the CDR3 is 15 residues. Sequencing used PBMCs or a T cell subset sorted from them (not recorded which). This clonotype was sampled from an adult woman who had mild COVID-19 (a few samples of this study predate the infection). Cell type and time point are not known. The chain combines TRBV29-1 with TRBJ2-3, with 11 bases identical to TRBD2. The CDR3 loop reads CSVVPSGGRTDTQYF. The DNA for the CDR3 is TGCAGCGTTGTTCCTAGCGGGGGGAGGACAGATACGCAGTATTTT.